This T cell receptor beta chain stems from a study of metastatic and nonmetastatic thyroid tumors. Study-level background: The study looked at repertoires side by side in blood and in tumor or nodule tissue from malignant and benign thyroid patients.

Germline CDR1 reads DFQATT; CDR2 reads SNEGSKA (reference sequence). The CDR3 contains 13 residues when both ends are counted. Regarding the study as a whole: Across blood and tumor, TCR beta diversity in malignant thyroid tumors was reportedly significantly higher than in benign nodules.

Among the patients, none had received any treatment before thyroid surgery. Concerning this clone itself: Its antigen is as yet unknown. Since no conserved phenylalanine or tryptophan closes the CDR3, a read error is the likely cause. The DNA is omitted, as the CDR3 cannot be located on it reliably, and the CDR3 follows TCRdb's listing.

In the original analysis: Using the CDR3 differences seen across clinicopathological groups, the authors built a distant-metastasis classifier for papillary thyroid cancer, which was meant to discriminate distant-metastatic patients. TCRdb re-called the PCR reads through MiXCR. It is TCRdb's table, rather than the study itself, that gives the V and J calls and clone size. The table records about 17,000 clones, 26% of them present only once. The chain uses TRBV20-1 and TRBJ2-7; the table's D call, TRBD1, has no DNA check behind it. The specimen was tumor tissue. The clonotype was recovered from a female donor with papillary thyroid cancer or a benign thyroid nodule (not recorded which). Some clones in this sample may be carry-over from other donors' samples. The CDR3 sequence: CSARTGNLYEKYL.